These 14 T cell receptor beta chains originate from one sample sequenced in a study of T cells in Graves' hyperthyroidism and ophthalmopathy. TCR beta CDR3 region amplification was performed from RNA transcripts. A first-round RT-PCR of the TCR CDR3 used the HTBI primer set. From the multiplex PCR reads, TCRdb called clonotypes with MiXCR, one entry per CDR3 protein. The table includes roughly 650,000 distinct CDR3 sequences, approximately 15% detected once. The sequenced sample consisted of blood. These receptors all come from a woman aged 40 to 55 with Graves' ophthalmopathy.

The chain combines TRBV24-1 with TRBJ2-2; D call uncertain. Trimming took off 8 bases at V and 7 bases at J, with 13 bases between the two ends. CDR1 KGHDR and CDR2 SFDVKD come from the germline V gene. This CDR3 region has 13 residues. The CDR3 loop reads CATKATWGGELFF. The CDR3 nucleotides read TGTGCCACCAAGGCAACCTGGGGCGGGGAGCTGTTTTTT.

The V call is TRBV20-1, the J call TRBJ1-6; D is unresolved. This CDR3 is built from 14 residues. CDR1 is DFQATT and CDR2 is SNEGSKA in the germline V gene (reference sequence). V was shortened by 3 bases and J by 9 bases, with 15 bases between the two germline ends. The CDR3 bases are TGCAGTGCTAGTGAGGAGTGGGGAGGTTCACCCCTCCACTTT. Protein product: CSASEEWGGSPLHF.

The rearrangement joins TRBV7-9 to TRBJ2-7; D is uncertain. Germline V CDR1 and CDR2: SEHNR, FQNEAQ (reference sequence). Trimming took 10 bases from V and 0 from J, leaving 10 bases between them. This CDR3 contains 12 residues. The CDR3 nucleotides are TGTGCCACCGGCGACATCTCCTACGAGCAGTACTTC. Amino acids: CATGDISYEQYF. The whole variable domain, filled in from reference TRBV7-9 and TRBJ2-7, reads DTGVSQNPRHKITKRGQNVTFRCDPISEHNRLYWYRQTLGQGPEFLTYFQNEAQLEKSRLLSDRFSAERPKGSFSTLEIQRTEQGDSAMYLCATGDISYEQYFGPGTRLTVT.

This clonotype was detected only a few times. CDR3 coding DNA: TGTGCCAGCAGGAGGGGAGTCGGACAGGCCCCTAACACTGAAGCTTTCTTT. Its translation: CASRRGVGQAPNTEAFF. The gene calls are TRBV12-3 or TRBV12-4 and TRBJ1-1; 7 bases match TRBD1. CDR3 size: 17 residues. The V and J ends lost 6 bases and 2 bases, in that order; junction bases with no gene match: 15.

At least ten counts were recorded for this clonotype. The chain recombines TRBV28 with TRBJ2-7, with D possibly being TRBD2 (5 bases). V lost 7 bases and J lost 3, with 19 bases in between. Germline V gene data show CDR1 as MDHEN and CDR2 as SYDVKM. The CDR3 is made up of 15 amino acids. CDR3 bases: TGTGCCAGCACCCTCAGACTGGAGGAGAACTACGAGCAGTACTTC. Translated, it gives CASTLRLEENYEQYF.

The CDR3 region is CASSLPMASGAKDTQYF. In DNA, the CDR3 is TGCGCCAGCAGCTTACCCATGGCTAGCGGAGCTAAAGATACGCAGTATTTT. The chain couples TRBV5-1 to TRBJ2-3, with 7 bases identical to TRBD2. CDR3 size: 17 residues. Germline values: CDR1 SGHRS, CDR2 YFSETQ. The trim removed 2 bases at V and 5 bases at J, leaving 14 bases unmatched. Variable domain in full (rest from reference TRBV5-1 and TRBJ2-3): KAGVTQTPRYLIKTRGQQVTLSCSPISGHRSVSWYQQTPGQGLQFLFEYFSETQRNKGNFPGRFSGRQFSNSRSEMNVSTLELGDSALYLCASSLPMASGAKDTQYFGPGTRLTVL.

This clonotype appeared many times. The V gene is TRBV12-3 or TRBV12-4, the J gene TRBJ1-1; 8 bases match TRBD1. This CDR3 comprises 14 residues. Trimming at V came to 6 bases and at J to 0 bases, leaving 3 bases not matched to a gene. CDR3 loop: CASSPQGVNTEAFF. CDR3 nucleotide sequence: TGTGCCAGCAGCCCACAGGGGGTGAACACTGAAGCTTTCTTT.

This clonotype came up a few times. DNA for the CDR3: TGTGCCAGCAGTTTGTGGCAGGTAACTTACAATGAGCAGTTCTTC. This sequence encodes CASSLWQVTYNEQFF. The chain has TRBV28 and TRBJ2-1; D not certain. The V end lost 3 bases, the J end lost 4 bases, and 13 bases lay between the germline ends. CDR1 and CDR2 (germline): MDHEN, SYDVKM. This CDR3 contains 15 residues.

This clonotype was counted at least ten times. This chain links TRBV5-1 with TRBJ2-2; no firm D call. Germline-derived CDR1 and CDR2 are SGHRS and YFSETQ. The length of the CDR3 is 13 residues. Trimming shortened V by 5 bases and J by 7 bases, and 12 bases separated the two germline ends. CDR3 in amino acids: CASRPTSSGELFF. CDR3 in DNA: TGCGCCAGCAGGCCCACCTCTAGCGGGGAGCTGTTTTTT.

The sample holds many counts of this clonotype. V gene TRBV2 combines with J gene TRBJ2-7; unclear D gene. The CDR3 is 13 amino acids. The germline V and J ends were trimmed by 8 bases and 3 bases, with 14 bases remaining between them. Germline V lookup: CDR1 SNHLY, CDR2 FYNNEI. CDR3 DNA: TGTGCCAGCTCTTACACCCAGTTCTACGAGCAGTACTTC. Translating gives CASSYTQFYEQYF.

The chain employs TRBV7-2 and TRBJ2-2; a weak D match, TRBD1 (5 bases). The germline V and J ends were trimmed by 10 bases and 2 bases, with 14 bases remaining between them. This CDR3 spans 14 amino acids. Per the germline V gene, CDR1 is SGHTA and CDR2 is FQGNSA. The CDR3 coding sequence is TGTGCCACCCTCCTGGGGCCCAACACCGGGGAGCTGTTTTTT. Amino acid sequence: CATLLGPNTGELFF.

Regarding this clonotype: One end of the junction fails to match germline, which may point to a read error. The J gene is TRBJ2-7, the V gene TRBV28; 7 bases line up with TRBD2. Germline loops: CDR1 MDHEN, CDR2 SYDVKM. This CDR3 comprises 14 residues. The CDR3 loop is CAGSPVTSSGEQYF. The DNA for the CDR3 is TGTGCCGGCAGTCCCGTGACTAGCTCAGGGGAGCAGTACTTC.

There are many counts of this clonotype. This chain uses TRBV12-3 or TRBV12-4 with TRBJ1-5; D gene ambiguous. V lost 4 bases and J lost 7, with 17 bases in between. CDR3 length: 15 amino acids. CDR3 loop: CASSYTSGQRQPQHF. The CDR3, as DNA: TGTGCCAGCAGTTATACCTCGGGCCAAAGGCAGCCCCAGCATTTT.

V usage is TRBV20-1 and J usage is TRBJ2-7; 10 positions match TRBD1. The CDR3 spans 14 residues. Per the germline V gene, CDR1 is DFQATT and CDR2 is SNEGSKA (reference sequence). With 6 bases clipped from V and 3 bases from J, the junction kept 8 bases outside the gene matches. The CDR3 DNA sequence: TGCAGTGCCGTAATCAGGGACAGGGGCTACGAGCAGTACTTC. It specifies CSAVIRDRGYEQYF.